This passage covers 32 T cell receptor beta chains from one sample sequenced in a study of neurological immune-mediated disorders. Each CDR3 protein is one row after TCRdb ran MiXCR on the 5' RACE reads. The sample gives 25,000 to 35,000 distinct CDR3 sequences, approximately 12% of which show up once; under 6.5% is in the top ten. Indicated time point: technical triplicate 2. Material: CD4+ T cells from blood. These receptors came from a female donor with HTLV-1-associated myelopathy (HAM/TSP).

In its sample, this clonotype was seen many times. This chain uses TRBV11-3 with TRBJ2-5, with D unclear. Germline CDR1 SGHNT, CDR2 YENEEA. The length of the CDR3 is 13 residues. The ends were cut back, 1 base at V and 1 base at J, with 4 bases in the middle. The CDR3 protein is CASSLGRQETQYF. As DNA, the CDR3 is TGTGCCAGCAGCTTAGGGCGCCAAGAGACCCAGTACTTC.

This clonotype showed up many times. The CDR3 nucleotides are TGCAGTGCTAGCGGGGGTATCGATTACGAGCAGTACTTC. Its translation: CSASGGIDYEQYF. V gene TRBV20-1 combines with J gene TRBJ2-7, with D perhaps TRBD2 (6 bases). V lost 3 bases and J 4 bases, leaving 13 bases between the germline ends. Germline V CDR1 and CDR2: DFQATT, SNEGSKA (reference sequence). The CDR3 runs 13 residues.

This clonotype qualifies as medium-sized. This chain links TRBV3-1 with TRBJ1-6; D gene uncertain. Germline V lookup: CDR1 LGHDT, CDR2 YNNKEL (reference sequence). CDR3 length: 12 amino acids. Trimming took 0 bases from V and 13 from J, leaving 7 bases between them. The CDR3 sequence: CASSQDEMPLHF. In nucleotides, the CDR3 is TGTGCCAGCAGCCAAGATGAAATGCCCCTCCACTTT.

This clonotype has ten or more counts. This sequence joins TRBV5-4 and TRBJ2-5, with 8 bases lining up with TRBD2. There are 16 residues in the CDR3. CDR1 SGHNT and CDR2 YYREEE come from the germline V gene (reference sequence). With V trimmed by 4 bases and J by 5 bases, 13 bases remained unmatched. The CDR3 loop reads CASSQQRERGRETQYF. CDR3 nucleotides: TGTGCCAGCAGCCAGCAGCGGGAGCGGGGTCGGGAGACCCAGTACTTC.

This clonotype was recorded many times. V usage is TRBV29-1 and J usage is TRBJ1-1; D is unresolved. The germline gives CDR1 SQVTM, CDR2 ANQGSEA. V was pared by 5 bases and J by 1 base, with 5 bases between. This CDR3 spans 11 amino acids. The CDR3 nucleotides read TGCAGCGTTTCGCAGAACACTGAAGCTTTCTTT. Protein product: CSVSQNTEAFF.

This clonotype has ten or more counts. This CDR3 reads CSARDLLAGEGWNNEQFF. In DNA, the CDR3 is TGCAGTGCTAGAGATTTACTAGCGGGAGAAGGTTGGAACAATGAGCAGTTCTTC. The chain joins TRBV20-1 to TRBJ2-1; 11 bases align to TRBD2. The CDR3 runs 18 residues. Germline trimming cut 0 bases from V and 5 bases from J; bases unmatched to any gene: 12. CDR1 and CDR2 from the germline V gene are DFQATT and SNEGSKA (reference sequence).

The chain is built from TRBV6-2 or TRBV6-3 and TRBJ2-5; D may match TRBD1 or TRBD2 (6 bases each). Germline V gene data show CDR1 as MNHEY and CDR2 as SVGEGT. This CDR3 spans 13 amino acids. Deletions cut 3 bases from V and 5 bases from J, with 10 bases between. This chain's CDR3 is CASSYGGPETQYF. CDR3 sequence (DNA): TGTGCCAGCAGTTATGGGGGGCCGGAGACCCAGTACTTC.

This clonotype came up many times. The J gene is TRBJ2-3, the V gene TRBV20-1, with D perhaps matching TRBD2 (5 bases). Germline V gene sequence: CDR1 DFQATT, CDR2 SNEGSKA (reference sequence). Between the trimmed V and J ends, which lost 1 base and 2 bases, there was a span of 16 bases. CDR3 length: 16 residues. The CDR3 DNA follows: TGCAGTGCTAGAGTTAATAAGCGGAGATACACAGATACGCAGTATTTT. Residues: CSARVNKRRYTDTQYF.

The table lists this clonotype with many counts. The chain is built from TRBV7-8 and TRBJ2-3, with no clear D. The CDR3 has 14 amino acids. V gave up 4 bases and J gave up 1 base, with 9 bases separating them. Per the germline V gene, CDR1 is SGHVS and CDR2 is FQNEAQ. The CDR3 loop is CASSSLSGTDTQYF. CDR3 DNA: TGTGCCAGCAGCTCCCTCAGCGGCACAGATACGCAGTATTTT.

This clonotype was counted at least ten times. The V gene is TRBV5-6, the J gene TRBJ2-1, with unresolved D. CDR1 SGHDT and CDR2 YYEEEE come from the germline V gene. The germline V and J ends were trimmed by 1 base and 9 bases, with 8 bases remaining between them. This CDR3 comprises 12 residues. CDR3 protein: CASSLIPFEQFF. The CDR3 nucleotides are TGTGCCAGCAGCTTGATCCCCTTTGAGCAGTTCTTC.

The sample holds many counts of this clonotype. The J gene is TRBJ2-1, the V gene TRBV12-3 or TRBV12-4, with 7 bases identical to TRBD2. The length of the CDR3 is 11 residues. With V trimmed by 6 bases and J by 9 bases, 2 bases remained unmatched. The chain's CDR3 is CASRRESEQFF. CDR3 coding DNA: TGTGCCAGCAGGCGGGAGTCTGAGCAGTTCTTC.

This clonotype was counted once. The DNA of the CDR3 is TGCAGTCAGACGAGGGGGACAGGGAATGAGCAGTTCTTC. This encodes CSQTRGTGNEQFF. J is TRBJ2-1 and V is TRBV20-1, with 9 bases that match TRBD1. CDR1 and CDR2 from the germline V gene are DFQATT and SNEGSKA (reference sequence). The CDR3 is 13 residues long. V lost 8 bases and J lost 7; bases outside the gene matches: 9.

Sample share makes this clonotype medium-sized. The V and J genes are TRBV2 and TRBJ2-3; TRBD2 aligns across 8 bases. This CDR3 has 14 residues. Germline assignment: CDR1 SNHLY and CDR2 FYNNEI. The V gene end was trimmed by 7 bases and the J gene end by 4 bases; junction bases not matched to a gene: 7. The CDR3 protein is CASKPGGGADTQYF. In DNA form, the CDR3 reads TGTGCCAGCAAACCGGGGGGGGGTGCAGATACGCAGTATTTT. The complete variable domain, with remaining parts taken from reference TRBV2 and TRBJ2-3, reads EPEVTQTPSHQVTQMGQEVILRCVPISNHLYFYWYRQILGQKVEFLVSFYNNEISEKSEIFDDQFSVERPDGSNFTLKIRSTKLEDSAMYFCASKPGGGADTQYFGPGTRLTVL.

This clonotype appeared many times. The chain links TRBV7-3 to TRBJ1-2; 8 bases match TRBD1. Germline lookup yields CDR1 SGHTA and CDR2 FQGTGA. V lost 5 bases and J lost 6; bases outside the gene matches: 5. The CDR3 loop spans 13 amino acids. The CDR3 here is CASSKGQGHGYTF. The DNA of the CDR3 is TGTGCCAGCAGCAAAGGACAGGGTCATGGCTACACCTTC.

The chain's CDR3 is CATSDPGLLNEQFF. The CDR3 DNA is TGTGCCACCAGTGACCCAGGACTACTCAATGAGCAGTTCTTC. The V call is TRBV24-1, the J call TRBJ2-1, with D perhaps TRBD2 (6 bases). Germline CDR1 is KGHDR and CDR2 is SFDVKD. V lost 4 bases to trimming and J lost 6 bases, with 12 bases between them. This CDR3 comprises 14 residues.

This clonotype was observed at least ten times. V and J are TRBV20-1 and TRBJ1-5; 9 positions agree with TRBD1. CDR1 and CDR2 (germline): DFQATT, SNEGSKA (reference sequence). J was trimmed by 5 bases and V by 2 bases; bases with no gene match: 1. The CDR3 contains 13 residues. CDR3 coding DNA: TGCAGTGCTAGAAGGACAGGGGATCAGCCCCAGCATTTT. Its translation: CSARRTGDQPQHF.

This clonotype has at least ten counts. The chain's CDR3 is CASIEAGLYEQYF. CDR3 DNA: TGTGCCAGCATAGAGGCGGGGCTCTACGAGCAGTACTTC. This chain links TRBV6-1 with TRBJ2-7; TRBD2 is a possible D gene (6 bases). The germline V gene encodes CDR1 MNHNS and CDR2 SASEGT. V gave up 7 bases and J gave up 3 bases, with 13 bases separating them. CDR3 length: 13 residues.

This clonotype has at least ten counts. This chain links TRBV20-1 with TRBJ1-3; the match to TRBD1 covers 7 bases. V lost 2 bases and J lost 5; bases outside the gene matches: 3. The CDR3 totals 13 residues. The germline V gene has CDR1 DFQATT and CDR2 SNEGSKA (reference sequence). Written as DNA, the CDR3 is TGCAGTGCTAGATCGACAGGGCGAAACACCATATATTTT. Translation gives CSARSTGRNTIYF.

This clonotype was recorded at least ten times. The J gene is TRBJ2-6, the V gene TRBV29-1; 9 nucleotides match TRBD1. This CDR3 contains 17 residues. Germline CDR1 reads SQVTM; CDR2 reads ANQGSEA. J gave up 0 bases and V 4 bases, and 7 bases lay outside the gene matches. The CDR3 spells CSVGHRGPSSGANVLTF. CDR3 sequence (DNA): TGCAGCGTTGGCCACAGGGGGCCGAGCTCTGGGGCCAACGTCCTGACTTTC.

This clonotype was seen repeatedly, ten times or more. The chain uses TRBV14 and TRBJ2-2; the D is unclear. This CDR3 is 12 amino acids long. Germline V gene sequence: CDR1 SGHDN, CDR2 FVKESK. With 4 bases removed from V and 3 bases from J, the gap between germline ends came to 3 bases. In DNA form, the CDR3 reads TGTGCCAGCAGCCCCGACACCGGGGAGCTGTTTTTT. Its translation: CASSPDTGELFF. The complete variable domain, with remaining parts taken from reference TRBV14 and TRBJ2-2, reads EAGVTQFPSHSVIEKGQTVTLRCDPISGHDNLYWYRRVMGKEIKFLLHFVKESKQDESGMPNNRFLAERTGGTYSTLKVQPAELEDSGVYFCASSPDTGELFFGEGSRLTVL.

This clonotype was detected ten times or more. The V and J genes are TRBV12-5 and TRBJ1-5; D remains unclear. The V gene's germline CDR1 is LGHNT and CDR2 FRNRAP. The CDR3 is made up of 13 amino acids. V lost 1 base, J lost 6 bases, and 7 bases lay in between. The CDR3 DNA reads as TGTGCTAGTGGTTTGGAATCCAGTCAGCCCCAGCATTTT. Its protein is CASGLESSQPQHF.

This clonotype was detected ten times or more. The chain is built from TRBV7-9 and TRBJ2-7; 9 positions match TRBD2. The CDR3 loop spans 17 amino acids. In germline, CDR1 is SEHNR, CDR2 FQNEAQ (reference sequence). J gave up 2 bases and V 3 bases, and 11 bases lay outside the gene matches. The chain's CDR3 is CASSLVLASGAAYEQYF. CDR3 DNA: TGTGCCAGCAGCTTGGTATTAGCTAGCGGGGCCGCCTACGAGCAGTACTTC.

The sample holds many counts of this clonotype. The chain joins TRBV7-2 to TRBJ1-1, with no clear D. This CDR3 has 15 residues. Between the trimmed V and J ends, which lost 0 bases and 3 bases, there was a span of 11 bases. Germline-derived CDR1 and CDR2 are SGHTA and FQGNSA. CDR3 DNA: TGTGCCAGCAGCTTAGCGGGAAGGGTTGACACTGAAGCTTTCTTT. This sequence encodes CASSLAGRVDTEAFF.

In its sample, this clonotype was seen many times. This chain uses TRBV12-3 or TRBV12-4 with TRBJ2-1; D may be TRBD2 (5 bases). Trimming took 5 bases from V and 1 from J, leaving 24 bases between them. The CDR3 has 19 amino acids. As DNA, the CDR3 is TGTGCCAGCAGTCCCACCGGACTGGCGTACCCTTTTTCCTACAATGAGCAGTTCTTC. This gives the protein CASSPTGLAYPFSYNEQFF.

This clonotype has at least ten counts. V gene TRBV6-2 or TRBV6-3 combines with J gene TRBJ2-3; 10 nucleotides match TRBD2. Unmatched junction bases numbered 7, after V lost 4 bases and J lost 0 bases. In germline, CDR1 is MNHEY, CDR2 SVGEGT. CDR3 length: 17 residues. The CDR3 region is CASSLASGGLSTDTQYF. CDR3 sequence (DNA): TGTGCCAGCAGTTTGGCTAGCGGGGGCCTCAGCACAGATACGCAGTATTTT.

The V call is TRBV28, the J call TRBJ2-3; D might be TRBD1 (5 bases). V lost 10 bases and J 12 bases, leaving 26 bases between the germline ends. Germline loops: CDR1 MDHEN, CDR2 SYDVKM. This CDR3 has 14 residues. This chain's CDR3 is CANNLRQPQETQYF. DNA of the CDR3: TGTGCCAACAATCTTCGACAGCCCCAAGAGACCCAGTATTTT.

This clonotype rates as medium-sized. The CDR3 sequence: CSARRIYNEQFF. DNA for the CDR3: TGCAGTGCTAGACGGATCTACAATGAGCAGTTCTTC. The chain uses TRBV20-1 and TRBJ2-1; D call uncertain. The V and J ends lost 2 bases and 3 bases respectively, with 5 bases between them. The CDR3 runs to 12 residues. The germline V gene encodes CDR1 DFQATT and CDR2 SNEGSKA (reference sequence).

This clonotype was counted at least ten times. This chain links TRBV18 with TRBJ2-5; D possibly corresponds to TRBD1 (6 bases). Germline-derived CDR1 and CDR2 are KGHSH and LQKENI. The CDR3 contains 14 residues. Between the trimmed V and J ends, which lost 2 bases and 0 bases, there was a span of 7 bases. The CDR3 bases are TGTGCCAGCTCACCAGGACAGTACCAAGAGACCCAGTACTTC. Protein: CASSPGQYQETQYF.

The CDR3 sequence: CASSLGEEPYEQYF. The DNA for the CDR3 is TGCGCCAGCAGCTTGGGGGAGGAACCATACGAGCAGTACTTC. The V and J genes are TRBV5-1 and TRBJ2-7, with D possibly matching TRBD2 (6 bases). There are 14 residues in the CDR3. Germline CDR1 reads SGHRS; CDR2 reads YFSETQ. Trimming pared 0 bases from V and 4 bases from J, leaving 11 bases between.

This chain links TRBV7-3 with TRBJ1-1; tentatively, D is TRBD1 (5 bases). Germline values: CDR1 SGHTA, CDR2 FQGTGA. V was clipped by 2 bases and J by 6 bases, with 13 bases between them. This CDR3 is 14 amino acids long. DNA of the CDR3: TGTGCCAGCAGCTTAGCTGGGGCCGATCCTGAAGCTTTCTTT. It is translated as CASSLAGADPEAFF.

The table lists this clonotype with a few counts. This sequence joins TRBV2 and TRBJ1-2; no clear D. This CDR3 has 11 residues. Germline V gene lookup returns CDR1 SNHLY and CDR2 FYNNEI. With 5 bases removed from V and 7 bases from J, the gap between germline ends came to 8 bases. The CDR3 region is CASSRERGYTF. CDR3 nucleotide sequence: TGTGCCAGCAGTCGAGAACGTGGCTACACCTTC.

In this sample, this clonotype turned up many times. The CDR3 is CASSHGRLAVYYEQYF. CDR3 bases: TGTGCCAGCAGCCATGGGAGACTAGCGGTCTACTACGAGCAGTACTTC. The chain uses TRBV3-1 and TRBJ2-7; 9 bases are a match to TRBD2. Germline V gene data show CDR1 as LGHDT and CDR2 as YNNKEL (reference sequence). The CDR3 contains 16 residues. Trimming took 3 bases from V and 3 from J; bases not matched to a gene: 9.